This entry features one TCR beta chain sequence. This CDR3 contains 15 residues. The trim removed 3 bases at V and 0 bases at J, leaving 5 bases unmatched. Germline assignment: CDR1 SGHTA and CDR2 FQGTGA. This sample is part of a study of blood T cell repertoires in COVID-19. Looking at the study overall: Samples came from the United States, Italy and Spain, spanning acute and convalescent COVID-19. Sample material is recorded as cDNA or gDNA derived from T cells, B-cell-depleted T cells, or PBMCs.

Authors' analysis steps: Nucleated cell number was recorded as an estimate derived from reference gene primer amplification. The protocol was immunoSEQ multiplex PCR, while the TCRdb copy is restricted to in-frame clones and leaves out a portion. The V and J calls and clone size are taken from that table; D and trimming were inferred from the DNA. The data contain about 330,000 clones, 87% of them seen just once; the ten biggest clones take up about 5.4%. Each participant's cohort was designated according to participant-reported clinical history. This sequence originates from a woman in her twenties or thirties who had recovered from COVID-19. The sample taken for sequencing was PBMCs or T cells enriched from blood (not recorded which). The V call is TRBV7-3, the J call TRBJ2-7; 7 bases map to TRBD2. The CDR3 region has the DNA TGTGCCAGCAGCTTCCTAGCGGAGAGCTCCTACGAGCAGTACTTC. Protein sequence: CASSFLAESSYEQYF.